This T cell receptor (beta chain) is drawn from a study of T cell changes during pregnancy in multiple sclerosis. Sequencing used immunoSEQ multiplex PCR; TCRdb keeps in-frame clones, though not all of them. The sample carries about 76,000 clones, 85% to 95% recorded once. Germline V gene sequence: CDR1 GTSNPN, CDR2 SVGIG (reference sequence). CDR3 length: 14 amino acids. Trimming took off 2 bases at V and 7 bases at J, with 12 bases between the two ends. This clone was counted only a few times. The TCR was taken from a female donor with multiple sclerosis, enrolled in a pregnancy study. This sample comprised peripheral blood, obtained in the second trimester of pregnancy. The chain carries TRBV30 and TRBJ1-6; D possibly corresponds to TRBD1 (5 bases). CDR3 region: CAWSLQAGNSPLHF. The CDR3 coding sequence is TGTGCCTGGAGTTTACAGGCGGGAAATTCACCCCTCCACTTT.